This T cell receptor beta chain was sequenced for a study of shared clonotypes between healthy human individuals. Study observations and caveats: Shared across a few donors were around 5% of the naive CD4 clonotypes. Generally, naive subsets came out with larger estimated richness than memory subsets.

The length of the CDR3 is 13 residues. After removal of 4 bases from V and 2 bases from J, the junction contained 2 bases not matched to a gene. Germline loops: CDR1 SGHAT, CDR2 FQNNGV. Sorted-subset replicate PCRs used 150 to 200 ng of genomic DNA. This amount corresponded to tens of thousands of T cell genomes. Profiled with immunoSEQ multiplex PCR; TCRdb holds only in-frame clones, not every one. Seen here are about 2 million clones, 90% to 95% observed once, and the top ten hold 0.13%. Concerning this clone itself: The antigen is unknown.

Healthy HIV-negative adults without recent acute infections or vaccinations served as donors. The material sequenced was naive CD4+ T cells sorted from blood. Specified subset: CD45RA+ positively selected. The chain recombines TRBV11-2 with TRBJ2-7; the match to TRBD2 covers 7 bases. This sequence was found in a young man in good health. The CDR3 DNA sequence: TGTGCCAGCAGCTGGGCGGGGGCCTACGAGCAGTACTTC. Translation: CASSWAGAYEQYF.